Listed below are T cell receptor beta chains from one sample, sequenced in a study of blood T cell repertoires in COVID-19. Produced via immunoSEQ multiplex PCR; TCRdb's table is partial and in-frame only. The sample holds 240,000 or so clones; about 79% are singletons and the top ten take roughly 9.6%. Material: peripheral blood. The source is a woman of 80 years or more with acute or convalescent COVID-19. Both conserved end residues are part of each CDR3. Fields, in order: clone size, V gene, J gene, D gene, CDR3 DNA, CDR3 protein. D genes are given only for firm matches. Size is omitted from some rows. Given values are once, few, many or a class for expanded clones.

.	TRBV7-6	TRBJ2-7	.	TGTGCCAGCAGCTTAGGGGGCAGGCCCGAGCAGTACTTC	CASSLGGRPEQYF
.	TRBV5-4	TRBJ2-2	TRBD2	TGTGCCAGCAGCTTGGCCCCTAGCGGGGACACCGGGGAGCTGTTTTTT	CASSLAPSGDTGELFF
.	TRBV5-4	TRBJ2-2	TRBD1	TGTGCCAGCAGCTTCGGGACAGGGGTCACCGGGGAGCTGTTTTTT	CASSFGTGVTGELFF
few	TRBV9	TRBJ1-6	TRBD1	TGTGCCAGCAGCGCGGGACAGGCGGGTAATTCACCCCTCCACTTT	CASSAGQAGNSPLHF
.	TRBV7-3	TRBJ1-2	TRBD1	TGTGCCAGCAGCTCAGGGGGCGCCTATGGCTACACCTTC	CASSSGGAYGYTF
.	TRBV5-8	TRBJ2-4	TRBD2	TGTGCCAGCAGCCGTGGGGGACTAGCGGGGGGCAAAAACATTCAGTACTTC	CASSRGGLAGGKNIQYF
.	TRBV5-8	TRBJ1-2	.	TGTGCCAGCAGCAACAGATTGGGCTATGGCTACACCTTC	CASSNRLGYGYTF
.	TRBV27	TRBJ2-1	.	TGTGCCAGCAGTTCCGATCAGGGTAACAATGAGCAGTTCTTC	CASSSDQGNNEQFF
.	TRBV20-1	TRBJ1-2	TRBD1	TGCAGTGCTAGACAGGGGGCTGGCTACACCTTC	CSARQGAGYTF
once	TRBV29-1	TRBJ2-1	TRBD2	TGCAGCGGGTGGACTAGCGGGGGTTACAATGAGCAGTTCTTC	CSGWTSGGYNEQFF
.	TRBV19	TRBJ1-5	.	TGTGCCAGTAGTATACCAGGGGTAGGCAATCAGCCCCAGCATTTT	CASSIPGVGNQPQHF
.	TRBV20-1	TRBJ2-1	TRBD1	TGCAGTGCTCGACAGGGGAATGAGCAGTTCTTC	CSARQGNEQFF
once	TRBV28	TRBJ2-7	.	TGTGCCAGCACTCTCTCCGGGGAGCAGTACTTC	CASTLSGEQYF
once	TRBV28	TRBJ1-5	TRBD1	TGTGCCAGCGAGGACAGGGGAGCTCATCAGCCCCAGCATTTT	CASEDRGAHQPQHF
.	TRBV7-3	TRBJ1-5	.	TGTGCCAGCAGCTCAGTCAGCGCCCAGCATTTT	CASSSVSAQHF
few	TRBV15	TRBJ1-3	.	TGTGCCACCAGCAGAGTTTTTTCGAGGGTGCGAGGAAACACCATATATTTT	CATSRVFSRVRGNTIYF
few	TRBV7-2	TRBJ1-1	.	TGTGCCAGCAGCTTAGACAGAAACACTGAAGCTTTCTTT	CASSLDRNTEAFF
.	TRBV2	TRBJ1-3	.	TGTGCCAGCAGGCTGACAGGCTCCTCTGGAAACACCATATATTTT	CASRLTGSSGNTIYF
.	TRBV3-1/TRBV3-2	TRBJ1-5	.	TGTGCCAGCAGCCAACGAGGGGGTCTCGGCAATCAGCCCCAGCATTTT	CASSQRGGLGNQPQHF
.	TRBV29-1	TRBJ1-5	TRBD1	TGCAGCGCGACCCCAGGGGGTAGCAATCAGCCCCAGCATTTT	CSATPGGSNQPQHF
few	TRBV30	TRBJ1-4	TRBD1	TGTGCCTGGAGTGGGACAGGGCGAACCTCAACTAATGAAAAACTGTTTTTT	CAWSGTGRTSTNEKLFF
.	TRBV5-1	TRBJ1-5	TRBD1	TGCGCCAGCAGCCCGGGACAGGGAAATCAGCCCCAGCATTTT	CASSPGQGNQPQHF
.	TRBV10-3	TRBJ1-6	TRBD1	TGTGCCATCAGCCCGACAGGGGGTAATTCACCCCTCCACTTT	CAISPTGGNSPLHF
once	TRBV10-3	TRBJ1-2	.	TGTGCCATCAGTGAAGGGGTGGGAGGCCGGGACTATGGCTACACCTTC	CAISEGVGGRDYGYTF
.	TRBV28	TRBJ2-1	TRBD2	TGTGCCACTCTTCCTAGCGGGGGGCTGTACAATGAGCAGTTCTTC	CATLPSGGLYNEQFF
few	TRBV5-1	TRBJ1-4	TRBD1	TGCGCCAGCAGCCCGGGGCAGGGGGCAACTAATGAAAAACTGTTTTTT	CASSPGQGATNEKLFF
.	TRBV2	TRBJ1-2	TRBD1	TGTGCCAGCACCGCGGAGGGGGCGCGAAATAGCGGCTACACCTTC	CASTAEGARNSGYTF
.	TRBV5-1	TRBJ1-2	.	TGCGCCAGCAGCTTGGTCGGGGGGCACAACGGTGGCTACACCTTC	CASSLVGGHNGGYTF
.	TRBV3-1/TRBV3-2	TRBJ1-2	TRBD1	TGTGCCAGCAGCGGCCCGGGACAGGGGTCTGGCTACACCTTC	CASSGPGQGSGYTF
.	TRBV4-1	TRBJ2-7	TRBD1	TGCGCCAGCAGCCACGGACAGGGGGCGGGTCATTACGAGCAGTACTTC	CASSHGQGAGHYEQYF
.	TRBV5-4	TRBJ1-1	.	TGTGCCAGCAGCTTGCGTGCAGGCTTGAACACTGAAGCTTTCTTT	CASSLRAGLNTEAFF
few	TRBV18	TRBJ1-2	.	TGTGCCAGCTCACTACAAGGCTTACAGGGTATTGGCTATGGCTACACCTTC	CASSLQGLQGIGYGYTF
.	TRBV29-1	TRBJ2-2	.	TGCAGCGTCCCTACCGGGACAAGGAACACCGGGGAGCTGTTTTTT	CSVPTGTRNTGELFF
few	TRBV10-3	TRBJ2-2	.	TGTGCCATCAGGACGGGGGCGAACACCGGGGAGCTGTTTTTT	CAIRTGANTGELFF
.	TRBV7-6	TRBJ1-2	.	TGTGCCAGCAGCCCCAGGCCTCGGGGCTATGGCTACACCTTC	CASSPRPRGYGYTF
once	TRBV19	TRBJ1-2	TRBD1	TGTGCCAGTAGTACTGGGACAGGGCGGAATGGCTACACCTTC	CASSTGTGRNGYTF
few	TRBV6-2/TRBV6-3	TRBJ2-3	TRBD2	TGTGCCAGCAGTCCCGCGGGGGGCCGCACAGATACGCAGTATTTT	CASSPAGGRTDTQYF
.	TRBV5-4	TRBJ2-5	TRBD2	TGTGCCAGCAGCCCGGGAGGAGGCGGGGGGAAAGAGACCCAGTACTTC	CASSPGGGGGKETQYF
.	TRBV19	TRBJ2-7	TRBD1	TGTGCCAGTAGTACCACCGGGACAGGGTCACGGGAGCAGTACTTC	CASSTTGTGSREQYF
.	TRBV7-2	TRBJ2-3	TRBD2	TGTGCCAGCAGCGGCCGGGGGACTAGCGGGGGGGCTGTGGATACGCAGTATTTT	CASSGRGTSGGAVDTQYF
.	TRBV18	TRBJ2-6	TRBD1	TGTGCCAGCTCACCGGCTCGGACAGGAAGCTCTGGGGCCAACGTCCTGACTTTC	CASSPARTGSSGANVLTF
.	TRBV28	TRBJ1-5	.	TGTGCCAGTGCTCCGGGACTGACACCCATAGCCCAGCATTTT	CASAPGLTPIAQHF
.	TRBV19	TRBJ2-1	TRBD1	TGTGCCAGCAGACATTTCCCGGGACAGGGGTTCTACAATGAGCAGTTCTTC	CASRHFPGQGFYNEQFF
.	TRBV5-6	TRBJ1-1	.	TGTGCCAGCAGCTACACGGGGAACACTGAAGCTTTCTTT	CASSYTGNTEAFF
.	TRBV29-1	TRBJ1-1	.	TGCAGCGTATCCAGGGGGAACACTGAAGCTTTCTTT	CSVSRGNTEAFF
.	TRBV29-1	TRBJ2-1	TRBD1	TGCAGCGTGGACCGGGACAGGGGATCCGGTGAGCAGTTCTTC	CSVDRDRGSGEQFF
.	TRBV30	TRBJ2-1	TRBD1	TGTGCCTGGAGGCCGGGACAGGGAGTCAATGAGCAGTTCTTC	CAWRPGQGVNEQFF
.	TRBV19	TRBJ1-5	TRBD1	TGTGCCAGTAGTTTCGACAGGGAGAGGCAGCCCCAGCATTTT	CASSFDRERQPQHF